Described below is a single T cell receptor beta chain sequence and its context. The CDR3 consists of 22 residues. Germline V gene data show CDR1 as SGHRS and CDR2 as YFSETQ. Trimming took off 4 bases at V and 0 bases at J, with 35 bases between the two ends. Amplified TCR beta CDR3 regions came from RNA transcripts. HTBI primers were employed in a first-round RT-PCR of the TCR CDR3. From the multiplex PCR reads, TCRdb called clonotypes with MiXCR, one entry per CDR3 protein. This table holds 530,000 or so distinct CDR3 sequences, approximately 24% found once. The sample comes from a study of T cells in Graves' hyperthyroidism and ophthalmopathy.

The sequenced sample consisted of blood. This sequence was found in a woman between 25 and 40 years old with Graves' ophthalmopathy. The genes are TRBV5-1 and TRBJ2-7, with a tentative D call TRBD2 (5 bases). CDR3 in amino acids: CASSGGRESAPRPRSFSYEQYF. CDR3 DNA: TGCGCCAGCAGCGGAGGTAGAGAAAGTGCCCCCCGACCCCGGTCTTTCTCCTACGAGCAGTACTTC.